This T cell receptor beta chain was sequenced during a study of cytotoxic CD8 clonotypes in ibrutinib-treated CLL. Sequencing was performed with immunoSEQ multiplex PCR; in TCRdb, only in-frame clones are kept and a portion is missing. The sample consists of 30,000 or so clones, roughly 57% of them appearing once. With V trimmed by 4 bases and J by 2 bases, 4 bases remained unmatched. The CDR3 loop spans 15 amino acids. Per the germline V gene, CDR1 is SEHNR and CDR2 is FQNEAQ (reference sequence). This chain uses TRBV7-9 with TRBJ2-3; TRBD2 matches at 9 bases. The sequence was obtained from a human donor with chronic lymphocytic leukemia. The starting material was PBMCs, obtained before ibrutinib treatment. The CDR3 spells CASSSRLAATDTQYF. For the CDR3, the DNA is TGTGCCAGCAGCTCCAGACTAGCGGCCACAGATACGCAGTATTTT.